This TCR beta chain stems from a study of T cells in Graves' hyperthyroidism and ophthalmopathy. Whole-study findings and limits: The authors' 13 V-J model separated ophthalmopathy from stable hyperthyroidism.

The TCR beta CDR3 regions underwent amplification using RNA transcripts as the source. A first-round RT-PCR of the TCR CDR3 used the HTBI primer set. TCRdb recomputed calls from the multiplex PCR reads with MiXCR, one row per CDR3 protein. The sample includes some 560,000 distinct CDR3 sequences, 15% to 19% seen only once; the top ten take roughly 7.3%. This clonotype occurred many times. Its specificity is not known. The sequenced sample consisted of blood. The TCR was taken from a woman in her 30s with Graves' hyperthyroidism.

CDR3 in DNA: TGTGCCAGCAGTGAATGGACAGTGAACACTGAAGCTTTCTTT. This sequence encodes CASSEWTVNTEAFF. The V and J genes are TRBV2 and TRBJ1-1; D might be TRBD1 (6 bases). In germline, CDR1 is SNHLY, CDR2 FYNNEI. The V gene lost 2 bases and the J gene lost 0 bases, with 7 bases spanning the gap. This CDR3 has 14 amino acids. Using reference TRBV2 and TRBJ1-1 for the parts outside the CDR3, the full variable domain is EPEVTQTPSHQVTQMGQEVILRCVPISNHLYFYWYRQILGQKVEFLVSFYNNEISEKSEIFDDQFSVERPDGSNFTLKIRSTKLEDSAMYFCASSEWTVNTEAFFGQGTRLTVV.